What follows describes a single T cell receptor beta chain. This record belongs to a study of blood T cell repertoires in COVID-19. Study background: Sources were T cells, B-cell-depleted T cells, or PBMCs; the material itself was cDNA or gDNA.

This CDR3 spans 17 amino acids. Germline V CDR1 and CDR2: PRHDT, FYEKMQ (reference sequence). With 5 bases clipped from V and 7 bases from J, the junction kept 11 bases outside the gene matches. Libraries were prepared by immunoSEQ multiplex PCR; TCRdb keeps only in-frame clonotypes and omits some of them. The sample records under 300,000 clones, about four fifths being singletons. Residents of about two dozen US areas, aged about 18 to 89 years, made up the participants. The sequence came from a man aged 50-60 years who had recovered from COVID-19. The rearrangement links TRBV13 to TRBJ1-6; 10 nucleotides match TRBD1. Sequencing used PBMCs or T cells enriched from blood (not recorded which). CDR3 in amino acids: CASSLRGTGVGNSPLHF. The CDR3 DNA sequence: TGTGCCAGCAGCCTCCGGGGGACAGGGGTAGGGAATTCACCCCTCCACTTT. Based on the CDR3 plus reference TRBV13 and TRBJ1-6, the full variable domain is AAGVIQSPRHLIKEKRETATLKCYPIPRHDTVYWYQQGPGQDPQFLISFYEKMQSDKGSIPDRFSAQQFSDYHSELNMSSLELGDSALYFCASSLRGTGVGNSPLHFGNGTRLTVT.